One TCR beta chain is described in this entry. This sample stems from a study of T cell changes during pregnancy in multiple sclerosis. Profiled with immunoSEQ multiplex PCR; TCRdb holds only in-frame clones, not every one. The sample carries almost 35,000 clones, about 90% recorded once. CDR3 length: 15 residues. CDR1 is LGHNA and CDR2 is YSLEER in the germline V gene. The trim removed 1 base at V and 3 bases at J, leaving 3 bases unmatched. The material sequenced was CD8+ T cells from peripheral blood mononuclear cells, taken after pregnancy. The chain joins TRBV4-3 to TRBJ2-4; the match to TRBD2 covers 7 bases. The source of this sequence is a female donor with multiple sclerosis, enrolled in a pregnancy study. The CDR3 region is CASSQGLAVKNIQYF. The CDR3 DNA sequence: TGCGCCAGCAGCCAAGGACTAGCTGTCAAAAACATTCAGTACTTC.